This entry describes one T cell receptor (beta chain). The data derive from a study of cytomegalovirus exposure and HLA in healthy donors. Germline V gene data show CDR1 as MGHRA and CDR2 as YSYEKL. V was pared by 0 bases and J by 6 bases, with 8 bases between. This CDR3 has 13 amino acids. The study ran its PCR with 60 Vbeta and 13 Jbeta primers. Generated by immunoSEQ multiplex PCR, the TCRdb table keeps only in-frame clones and is missing some. The sample has roughly 120,000 clones; about 16% are singletons. The chain couples TRBV4-1 to TRBJ1-1; D is unresolved. The sample consisted of PBMCs. The TCR sequence derives from a woman between 18 and 29 years old in good health and CMV-seronegative. DNA of the CDR3: TGCGCCAGCAGCCAAGATTCTGGCTCTGAAGCTTTCTTT. Encoded protein: CASSQDSGSEAFF.